This T cell receptor (beta chain) stems from a study of shared clonotypes between healthy human individuals (dated by TCRdb to between 2020 and 2021). Notes on the research overall: The cohort comprised two women and three men aged 18 to 49 years. Per donor, three plates each were used for CD4 naive and CD4 memory, two for CD8 naive, and one for CD8 memory. The study deeply sequenced blood TCR repertoires of about 5 healthy adults to estimate repertoire size and the extent of clonotype sharing between individuals. Libraries were prepared and TCR repertoires were sequenced by different laboratories using diverse techniques, in order to increase sequencing depth and limit assay-specific biases. Between about 0.85 and 9.5 billion PBMCs per donor were obtained by leukapheresis.

About this clone: Its target antigen remains unknown. No per-base quality is available; no much larger clone lies one base away.

TCR CDR3 regions were amplified from genomic DNA by multiplex PCR using the deep immunoSEQ assay. Extracted genomic DNA from each cell subset was distributed evenly across all wells of several immunoSEQ 96-well plates, and each plate was treated as a replicate. For sorted subsets, each replicate PCR was loaded with around 220 ng genomic DNA, equivalent to 30,000 to 35,000 T cell genomes. Purified libraries were measured with a Qubit 3.0 fluorometer, size-checked on a Bioanalyzer 2100, and measured again with the KAPA Library Quantification kit. Each immunoSEQ 96-well plate was sequenced on its own single-read 150-cycle Illumina NextSeq 550 flow cell. The original pipeline was this. Because the immunoSEQ output included only junctional sequences and no quality scores, the filtering could not be the same as the filtering used for full-length reads. Sequences were annotated with PyIR, a Python wrapper for IgBLAST v1.9, and V/J genes and CDR3 were assigned using IMGT germline references. Reads were removed for weak V/J assignments (E-value above 1e-6), missing CDR3, stop codons, out-of-frame junctions, or ambiguous translated residues. V3J clonotypes were defined by identical inferred V gene, J gene, and CDR3 amino acid sequence. Percentage overlap between repertoires was calculated by dividing the number of shared unique clonotypes by the size of the smaller repertoire. RTK rarefaction, the Chao1 estimator, and Recon v2.1 estimates of unobserved clonotypes were used to assess repertoire richness. OLGA was used to compute generation probabilities for all TCRbeta clonotypes that the gDNA method yielded from a handful of donors. TCRdb holds this immuneACCESS table with in-frame rearrangements only. Some clones are missing; in checked studies, unresolved V genes explain under half, and the rest has no known cause. V and J calls and clone size come straight from that table; D and trimming were deduced from the DNA. The sample has around 2.5 million clones on record, 93% of them singletons. About 0.34% of the sample rests with the top ten.

The research as a whole found: Naive subsets generally had larger estimated clonotype richness than memory subsets did. Pairwise subsampling led to the expectation that sequencing depth would affect the degree of clonotype sharing among donors. Clonotypes shared by all four sorted-subset donors showed higher generation probabilities than non-shared clonotypes. The small number of donors limited the genetic and exposure-history diversity represented. Incomplete sequencing was indicated by rarefaction of sorted-subset datasets, despite the large sequencing depth. Sampling was restricted to blood, and TCR repertoires in tissues likely differ from the TCR repertoires found in blood. Around 5.4% of naive CD4, 3.5% of naive CD8, approximately 2% of memory CD4, and about 0.4% of memory CD8 clonotypes were shared across several donors.

V loses 0 bases, J loses 5 bases, and the germline ends lie 11 bases apart. From the cysteine up to the phenylalanine, the CDR3 has a length of 15 residues. CDR3 DNA only is kept here, 45 bases in frame from base 1. The germline V gene yields SGHTA for CDR1 and FQGNSA for CDR2. The donors were healthy, HIV-negative adults who had no recently reported acute infections or vaccinations. All donors were Caucasian adults living in Nashville, Tennessee, USA. Magnetic negative selection was used to enrich CD4+ T cells, after which naive cells were positively selected on CD45RA and the negative fraction became the memory subset. Blood was collected by leukapheresis, and PBMCs were isolated by Ficoll-Histopaque density gradient centrifugation and then cryopreserved in liquid nitrogen vapor phase. Analytical flow cytometry was used to check the purity and quantity of each magnetically sorted T cell population. From each sorted fraction, genomic DNA was isolated and quantified by UV absorbance on a Nanodrop 2000c.

What was sequenced was naive CD4+ T cells from PBMCs. In the paper's terms, the cell subset or site label means: CD45RA+ positively selected. The origin of this receptor is a man between 18 and 29 years old in good health. Some clones in this sample may be carry-over from other donors' samples. The chain is made from TRBV7-2 and TRBJ2-4, with no confident D gene call. The DNA sequence is given as TGTGCCAGCAGCTTAGCGTGGAGCAGAGAAAACATTCAGTACTTC. It encodes CASSLAWSRENIQYF.